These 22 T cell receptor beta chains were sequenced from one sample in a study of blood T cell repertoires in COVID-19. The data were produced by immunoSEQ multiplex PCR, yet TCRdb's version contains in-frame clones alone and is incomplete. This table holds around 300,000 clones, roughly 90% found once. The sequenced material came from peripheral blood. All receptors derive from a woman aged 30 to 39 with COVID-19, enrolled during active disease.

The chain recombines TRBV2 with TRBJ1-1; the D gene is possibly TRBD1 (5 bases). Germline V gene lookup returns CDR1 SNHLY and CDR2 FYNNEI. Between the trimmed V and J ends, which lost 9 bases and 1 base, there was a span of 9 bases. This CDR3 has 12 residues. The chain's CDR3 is CASVRENTEAFF. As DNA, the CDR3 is TGTGCCAGTGTCAGGGAGAACACTGAAGCTTTCTTT.

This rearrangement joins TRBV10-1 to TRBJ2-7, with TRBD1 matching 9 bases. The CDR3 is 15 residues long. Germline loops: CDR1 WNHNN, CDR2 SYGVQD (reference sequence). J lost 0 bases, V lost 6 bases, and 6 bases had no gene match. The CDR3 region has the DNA TGCGCCAGCAGCCCCGTGGGACAGGGCTCCTACGAGCAGTACTTC. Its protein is CASSPVGQGSYEQYF.

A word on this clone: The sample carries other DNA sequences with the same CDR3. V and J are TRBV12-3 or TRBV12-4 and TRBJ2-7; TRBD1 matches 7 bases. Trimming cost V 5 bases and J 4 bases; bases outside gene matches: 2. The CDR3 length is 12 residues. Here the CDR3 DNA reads TGTGCCAGCAGTCCAGGGGGTTACGAGCAGTACTTC. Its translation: CASSPGGYEQYF.

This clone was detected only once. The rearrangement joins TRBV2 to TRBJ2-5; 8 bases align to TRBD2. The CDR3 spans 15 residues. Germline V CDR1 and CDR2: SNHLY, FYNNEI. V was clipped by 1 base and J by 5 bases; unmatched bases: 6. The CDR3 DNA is TGTGCCAGCAGTGAAGTGTCAGGGACTAGGGAGACCCAGTACTTC. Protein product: CASSEVSGTRETQYF.

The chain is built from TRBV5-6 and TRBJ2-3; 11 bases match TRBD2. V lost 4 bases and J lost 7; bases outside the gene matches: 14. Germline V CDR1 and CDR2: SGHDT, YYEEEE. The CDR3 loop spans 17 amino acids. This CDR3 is CASSDRLAGQLIYTQYF. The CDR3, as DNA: TGTGCCAGCAGCGACCGACTAGCGGGACAACTCATATATACGCAGTATTTT.

For the CDR3, the DNA is TGCGCCAGCAGCGCCACCGGGACTGGATCCTACAATGAGCAGTTCTTC. It specifies CASSATGTGSYNEQFF. This chain links TRBV5-1 with TRBJ2-1; D is perhaps TRBD2 (6 bases). V was shortened by 4 bases and J by 1 base, with 15 bases between the two germline ends. CDR1 and CDR2 (germline): SGHRS, YFSETQ. This CDR3 region has 16 residues.

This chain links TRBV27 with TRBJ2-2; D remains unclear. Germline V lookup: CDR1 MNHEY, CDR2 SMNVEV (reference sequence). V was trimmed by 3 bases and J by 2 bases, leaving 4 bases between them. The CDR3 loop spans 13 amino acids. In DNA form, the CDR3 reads TGTGCCAGCAGTTTCAGAAACACCGGGGAGCTGTTTTTT. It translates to CASSFRNTGELFF.

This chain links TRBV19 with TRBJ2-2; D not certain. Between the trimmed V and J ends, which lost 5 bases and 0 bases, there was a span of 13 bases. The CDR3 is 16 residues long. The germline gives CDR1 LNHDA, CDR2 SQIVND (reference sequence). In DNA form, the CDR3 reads TGTGCCAGTAGTTCGCGCCCCGGTTCGAACACCGGGGAGCTGTTTTTT. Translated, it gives CASSSRPGSNTGELFF.

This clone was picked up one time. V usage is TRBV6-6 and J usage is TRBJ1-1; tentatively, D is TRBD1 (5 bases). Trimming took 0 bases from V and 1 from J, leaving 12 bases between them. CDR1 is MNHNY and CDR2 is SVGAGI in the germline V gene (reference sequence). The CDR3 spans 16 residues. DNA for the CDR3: TGTGCCAGCAGTTACTCCGGGGGGTTGAGGAACACTGAAGCTTTCTTT. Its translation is CASSYSGGLRNTEAFF.

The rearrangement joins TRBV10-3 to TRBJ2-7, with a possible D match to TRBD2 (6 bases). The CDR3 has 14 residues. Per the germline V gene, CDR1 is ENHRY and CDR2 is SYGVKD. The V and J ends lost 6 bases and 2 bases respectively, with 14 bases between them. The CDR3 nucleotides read TGTGCCATCAGGACTGAGCGGGTCCCCTACGAGCAGTACTTC. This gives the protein CAIRTERVPYEQYF.

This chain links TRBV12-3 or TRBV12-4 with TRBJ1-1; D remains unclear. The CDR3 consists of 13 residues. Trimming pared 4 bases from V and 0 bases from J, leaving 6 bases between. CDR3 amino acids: CASSYYLNTEAFF. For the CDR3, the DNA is TGTGCCAGCAGTTATTATCTGAACACTGAAGCTTTCTTT.

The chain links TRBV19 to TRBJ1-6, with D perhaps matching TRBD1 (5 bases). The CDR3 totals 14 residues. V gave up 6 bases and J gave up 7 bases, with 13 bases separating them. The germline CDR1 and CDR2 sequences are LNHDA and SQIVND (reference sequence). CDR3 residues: CASSGQGDNSPLHF. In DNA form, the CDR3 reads TGTGCCAGTAGCGGGCAGGGCGACAATTCACCCCTCCACTTT.

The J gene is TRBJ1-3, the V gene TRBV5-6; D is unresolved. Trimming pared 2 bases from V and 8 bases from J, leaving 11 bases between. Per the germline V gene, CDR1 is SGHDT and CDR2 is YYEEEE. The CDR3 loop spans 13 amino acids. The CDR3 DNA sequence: TGTGCCAGCAGCTTCCGGTCCCAGGACACCATATATTTT. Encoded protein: CASSFRSQDTIYF.

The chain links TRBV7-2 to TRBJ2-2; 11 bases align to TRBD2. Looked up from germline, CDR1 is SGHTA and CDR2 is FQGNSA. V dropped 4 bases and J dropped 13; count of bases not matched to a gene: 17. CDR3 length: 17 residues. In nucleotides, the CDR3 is TGTGCCAGCAGCTCGACTAGCGGGACGGTTAGCGGATACGGGCTGTTTTTT. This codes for CASSSTSGTVSGYGLFF. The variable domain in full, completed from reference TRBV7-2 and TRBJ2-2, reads GAGVSQSPSNKVTEKGKDVELRCDPISGHTALYWYRQSLGQGLEFLIYFQGNSAPDKSGLPSDRFSAERTGGSVSTLTIQRTQQEDSAVYLCASSSTSGTVSGYGLFFGEGSRLTVL.

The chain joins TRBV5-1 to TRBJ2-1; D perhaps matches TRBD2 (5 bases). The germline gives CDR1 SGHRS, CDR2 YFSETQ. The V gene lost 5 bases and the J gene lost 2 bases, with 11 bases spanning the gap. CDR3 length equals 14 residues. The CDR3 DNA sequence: TGCGCCAGCAGTTTGACGGGGACCTACAATGAGCAGTTCTTC. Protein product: CASSLTGTYNEQFF.

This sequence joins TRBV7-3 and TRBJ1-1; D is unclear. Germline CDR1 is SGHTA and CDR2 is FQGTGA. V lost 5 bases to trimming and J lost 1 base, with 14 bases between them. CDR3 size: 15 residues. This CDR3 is CASSLSGPKNTEAFF. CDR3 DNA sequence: TGTGCCAGCAGCCTCAGTGGTCCGAAGAACACTGAAGCTTTCTTT.

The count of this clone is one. CDR3 loop: CASSTRDSSYEQYF. CDR3 nucleotides: TGCGCCAGCAGCACTAGGGACAGCTCCTACGAGCAGTACTTC. The rearrangement joins TRBV5-1 to TRBJ2-7; 7 bases map to TRBD1. The CDR3 totals 14 residues. V shed 4 bases, J shed 0 bases, and the junction held 4 bases outside the gene matches. Germline CDR1 SGHRS, CDR2 YFSETQ.

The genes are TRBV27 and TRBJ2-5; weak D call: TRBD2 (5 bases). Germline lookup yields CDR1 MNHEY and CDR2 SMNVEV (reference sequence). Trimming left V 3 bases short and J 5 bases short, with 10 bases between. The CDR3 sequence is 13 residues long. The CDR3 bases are TGTGCCAGCAGTTTCCGGGAAGGCGAGACCCAGTACTTC. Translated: CASSFREGETQYF.

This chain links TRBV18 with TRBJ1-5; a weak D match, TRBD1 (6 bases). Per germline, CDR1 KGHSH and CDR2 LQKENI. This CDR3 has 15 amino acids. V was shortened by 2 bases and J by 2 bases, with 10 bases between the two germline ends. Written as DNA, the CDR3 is TGTGCCAGCTCACCAGGGGGCAGCGGCAATCAGCCCCAGCATTTT. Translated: CASSPGGSGNQPQHF.

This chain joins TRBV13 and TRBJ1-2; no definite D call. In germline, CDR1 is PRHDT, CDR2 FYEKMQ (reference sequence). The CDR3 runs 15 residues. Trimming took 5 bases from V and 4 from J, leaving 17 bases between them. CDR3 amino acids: CASSRRRGEGYGYTF. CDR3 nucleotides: TGTGCCAGCAGCCGTCGACGGGGTGAAGGCTATGGCTACACCTTC.

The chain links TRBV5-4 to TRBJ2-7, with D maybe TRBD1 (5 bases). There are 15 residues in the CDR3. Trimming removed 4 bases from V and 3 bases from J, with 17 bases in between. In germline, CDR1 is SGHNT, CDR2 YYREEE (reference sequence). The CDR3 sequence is CASSRKGRLLYEQYF. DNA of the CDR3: TGTGCCAGCAGCCGAAAGGGGCGGCTGCTCTACGAGCAGTACTTC.

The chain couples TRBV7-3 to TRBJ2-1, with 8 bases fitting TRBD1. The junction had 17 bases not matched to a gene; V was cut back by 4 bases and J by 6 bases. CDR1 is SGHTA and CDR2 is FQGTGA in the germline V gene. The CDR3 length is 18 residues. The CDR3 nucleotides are TGTGCCAGCAGCTCATACCCATCCGGGACAGGAAGGTTCAATGAGCAGTTCTTC. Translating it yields CASSSYPSGTGRFNEQFF. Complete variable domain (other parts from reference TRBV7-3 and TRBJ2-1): GAGVSQTPSNKVTEKGKYVELRCDPISGHTALYWYRQSLGQGPEFLIYFQGTGAADDSGLPNDRFFAVRPEGSVSTLKIQRTERGDSAVYLCASSSYPSGTGRFNEQFFGPGTRLTVL.